This T cell receptor beta chain came from a study of CD8+CD57+ T cells in acquired aplastic anemia. Looking at the study overall: Sorted CD4+ and CD8+ cells yielded DNA averaging around 3.5 ug.

The CDR3 has 14 residues. Germline-derived CDR1 and CDR2 are LGHDT and YNNKEL (reference sequence). Between the trimmed V and J ends, which lost 3 bases and 5 bases, there was a span of 10 bases. Regarding the study as a whole: Statistical testing detected no significant gap in CD8+ Simpson's diversity between patients and controls. There were twenty-nine CD8+ CDR3 sequences that occurred in both patients and controls.

This clonotype was recorded a few times. What it binds is not known. Profiling that covered TCR beta VDJ and CDR3 relied on genomic DNA as its template. MiXCR, run by TCRdb on the reads, gives a single entry per CDR3 protein. The sample lists more than 95,000 distinct CDR3 sequences; about 43% were seen once. By flow cytometry, patients selected for sequencing had shown an expansion of CD8+CD57+ cells. Patients were therapy-naive when their blood was sampled. This TCR was recovered from a human donor with aplastic anemia. Sequencing used sorted CD4+, CD8+, or CD8+CD57+ T cells (not recorded which) from PBMCs. This chain links TRBV3-1 with TRBJ2-2; D might be TRBD1 or TRBD2, each matching 6 bases. The CDR3 protein is CASSHQGRTGELFF. The CDR3 region has the DNA TGTGCCAGCAGCCATCAGGGGAGGACCGGGGAGCTGTTTTTT.